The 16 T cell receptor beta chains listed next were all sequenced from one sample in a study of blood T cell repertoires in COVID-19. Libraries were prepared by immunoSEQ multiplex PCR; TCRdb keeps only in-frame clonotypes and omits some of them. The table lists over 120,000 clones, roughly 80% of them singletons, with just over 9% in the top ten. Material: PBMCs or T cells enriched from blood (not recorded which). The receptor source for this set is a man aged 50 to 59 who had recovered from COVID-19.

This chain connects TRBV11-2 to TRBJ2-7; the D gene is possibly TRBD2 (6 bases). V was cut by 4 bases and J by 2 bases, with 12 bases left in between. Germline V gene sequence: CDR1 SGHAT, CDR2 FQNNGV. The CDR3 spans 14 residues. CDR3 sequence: CASSSQSGAYEQYF. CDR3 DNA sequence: TGTGCCAGCAGCTCCCAATCGGGAGCCTACGAGCAGTACTTC.

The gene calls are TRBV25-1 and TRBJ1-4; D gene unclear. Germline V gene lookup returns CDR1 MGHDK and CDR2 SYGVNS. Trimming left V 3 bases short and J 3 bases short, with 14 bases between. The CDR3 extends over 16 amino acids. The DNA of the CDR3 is TGTGCCAGCAGTGAGCCCCGAGGATCAGCTAATGAAAAACTGTTTTTT. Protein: CASSEPRGSANEKLFF.

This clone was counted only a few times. DNA for the CDR3: TGTGCCAGCTCACCATTCGGGACAGGGACGTCTGGAAACACCATATATTTT. As protein: CASSPFGTGTSGNTIYF. The chain couples TRBV18 to TRBJ1-3, with 9 positions matching TRBD1. The CDR3 is 17 residues long. The germline gives CDR1 KGHSH, CDR2 LQKENI. The V and J ends lost 2 bases and 1 base, in that order; junction bases with no gene match: 6.

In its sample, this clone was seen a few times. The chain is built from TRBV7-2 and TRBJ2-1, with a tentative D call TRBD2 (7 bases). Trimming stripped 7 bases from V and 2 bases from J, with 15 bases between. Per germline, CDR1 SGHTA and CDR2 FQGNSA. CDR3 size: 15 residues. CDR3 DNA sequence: TGTGCCAGCACCCCTTGGGGGGGCACCTACAATGAGCAGTTCTTC. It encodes CASTPWGGTYNEQFF.

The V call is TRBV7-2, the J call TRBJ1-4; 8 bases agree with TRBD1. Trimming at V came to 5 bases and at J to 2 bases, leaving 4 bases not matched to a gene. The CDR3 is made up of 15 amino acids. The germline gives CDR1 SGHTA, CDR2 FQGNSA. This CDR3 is CASSPGQGTNEKLFF. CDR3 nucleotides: TGTGCCAGCAGCCCCGGACAGGGTACTAATGAAAAACTGTTTTTT.

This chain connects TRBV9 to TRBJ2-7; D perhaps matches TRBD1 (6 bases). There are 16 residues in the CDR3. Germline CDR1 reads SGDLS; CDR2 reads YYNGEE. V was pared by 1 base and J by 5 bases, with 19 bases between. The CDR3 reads CASSVLVGGPTNEQYF. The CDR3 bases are TGTGCCAGCAGCGTACTTGTAGGGGGACCCACTAACGAGCAGTACTTC.

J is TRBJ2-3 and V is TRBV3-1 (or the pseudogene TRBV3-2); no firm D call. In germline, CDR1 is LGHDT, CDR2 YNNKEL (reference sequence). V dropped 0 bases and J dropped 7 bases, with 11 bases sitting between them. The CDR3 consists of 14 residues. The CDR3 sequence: CASSQEGLPYTQYF. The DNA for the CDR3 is TGTGCCAGCAGCCAAGAGGGCCTCCCTTATACGCAGTATTTT.

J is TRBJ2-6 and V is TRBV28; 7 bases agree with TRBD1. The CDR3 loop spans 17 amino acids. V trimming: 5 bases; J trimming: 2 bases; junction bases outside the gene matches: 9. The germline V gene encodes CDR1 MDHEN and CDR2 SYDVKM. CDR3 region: CASSVAGGNAGANVLTF. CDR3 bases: TGTGCCAGCAGTGTGGCAGGGGGAAATGCTGGGGCCAACGTCCTGACTTTC.

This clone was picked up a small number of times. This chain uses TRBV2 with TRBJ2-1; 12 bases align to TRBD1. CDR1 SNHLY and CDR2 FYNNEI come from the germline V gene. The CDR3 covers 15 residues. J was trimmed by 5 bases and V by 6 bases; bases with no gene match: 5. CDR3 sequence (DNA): TGTGCCAGCAGAAGGGACAGGGGGCCTGACAATGAGCAGTTCTTC. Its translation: CASRRDRGPDNEQFF.

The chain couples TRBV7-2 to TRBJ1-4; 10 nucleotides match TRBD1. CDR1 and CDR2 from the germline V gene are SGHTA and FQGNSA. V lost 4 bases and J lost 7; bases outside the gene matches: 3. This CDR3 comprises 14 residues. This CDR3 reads CASSSDRGGEKLFF. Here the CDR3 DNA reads TGTGCCAGCAGCTCGGACAGGGGGGGTGAAAAACTGTTTTTT.

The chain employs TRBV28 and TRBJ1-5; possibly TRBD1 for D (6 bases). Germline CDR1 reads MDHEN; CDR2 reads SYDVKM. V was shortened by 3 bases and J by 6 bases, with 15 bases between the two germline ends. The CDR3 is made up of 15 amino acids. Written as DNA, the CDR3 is TGTGCCAGCAGTTTTGTGGGGGCGCGTGGTCAGCCCCAGCATTTT. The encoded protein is CASSFVGARGQPQHF.

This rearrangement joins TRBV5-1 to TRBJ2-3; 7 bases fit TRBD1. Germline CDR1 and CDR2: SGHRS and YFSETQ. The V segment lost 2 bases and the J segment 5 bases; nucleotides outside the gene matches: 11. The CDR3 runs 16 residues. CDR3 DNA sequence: TGCGCCAGCAGCTTTACAGAGGGGGCTCGTGGAGATACGCAGTATTTT. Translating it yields CASSFTEGARGDTQYF.

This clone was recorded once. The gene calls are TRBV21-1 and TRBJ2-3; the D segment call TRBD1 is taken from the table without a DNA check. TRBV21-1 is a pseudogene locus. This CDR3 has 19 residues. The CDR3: CASSKERDRGFPGGDTQYF. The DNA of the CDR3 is TGTGCCAGCAGCAAAGAGAGGGACAGGGGGTTTCCCGGGGGAGATACGCAGTATTTT.

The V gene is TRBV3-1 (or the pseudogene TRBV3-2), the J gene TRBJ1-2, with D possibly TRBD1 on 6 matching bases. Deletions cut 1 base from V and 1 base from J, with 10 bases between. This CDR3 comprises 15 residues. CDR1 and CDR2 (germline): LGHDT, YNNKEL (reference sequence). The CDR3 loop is CASSQGGRLNYGYTF. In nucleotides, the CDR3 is TGTGCCAGCAGCCAAGGGGGGCGACTTAACTATGGCTACACCTTC.

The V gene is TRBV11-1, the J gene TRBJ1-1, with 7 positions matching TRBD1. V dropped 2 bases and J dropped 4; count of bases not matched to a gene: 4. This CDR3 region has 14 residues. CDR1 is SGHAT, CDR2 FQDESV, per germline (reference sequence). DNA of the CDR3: TGTGCCAGCAGCTTAAGGGGGCGCGGCACTGAAGCTTTCTTT. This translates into CASSLRGRGTEAFF. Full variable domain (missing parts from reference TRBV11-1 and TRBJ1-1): EAEVAQSPRYKITEKSQAVAFWCDPISGHATLYWYRQILGQGPELLVQFQDESVVDDSQLPKDRFSAERLKGVDSTLKIQPAELGDSAMYLCASSLRGRGTEAFFGQGTRLTVV.

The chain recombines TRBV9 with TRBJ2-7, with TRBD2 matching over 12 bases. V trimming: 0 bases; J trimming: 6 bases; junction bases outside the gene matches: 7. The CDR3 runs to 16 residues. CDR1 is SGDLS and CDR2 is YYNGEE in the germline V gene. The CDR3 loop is CASSVGTSGVKSEQYF. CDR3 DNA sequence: TGTGCCAGCAGCGTAGGGACTAGCGGGGTGAAATCCGAGCAGTACTTC.